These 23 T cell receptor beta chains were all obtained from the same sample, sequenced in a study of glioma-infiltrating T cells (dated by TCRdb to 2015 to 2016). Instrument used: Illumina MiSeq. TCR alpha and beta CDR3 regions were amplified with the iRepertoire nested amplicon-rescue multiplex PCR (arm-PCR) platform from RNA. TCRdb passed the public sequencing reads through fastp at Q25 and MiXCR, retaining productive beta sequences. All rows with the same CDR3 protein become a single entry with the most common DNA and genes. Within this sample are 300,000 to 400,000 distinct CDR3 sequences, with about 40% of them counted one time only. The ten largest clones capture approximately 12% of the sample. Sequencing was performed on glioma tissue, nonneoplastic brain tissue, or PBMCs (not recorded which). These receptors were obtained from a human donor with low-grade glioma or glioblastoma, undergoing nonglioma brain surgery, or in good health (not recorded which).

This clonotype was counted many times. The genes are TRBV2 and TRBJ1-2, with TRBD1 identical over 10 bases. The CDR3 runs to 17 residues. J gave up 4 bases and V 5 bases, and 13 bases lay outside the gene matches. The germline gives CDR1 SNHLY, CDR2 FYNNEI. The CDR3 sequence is CASSRLVRDRGFYGYTF. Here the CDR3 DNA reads TGTGCCAGCAGTCGACTCGTCCGGGACAGGGGTTTCTATGGCTACACCTTC.

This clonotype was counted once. In nucleotides, the CDR3 is TGTGCCAGTAGTATAGAGTCGGGACAAGGCTACGAGCAGTACTTC. It yields the protein CASSIESGQGYEQYF. The chain joins TRBV19 to TRBJ2-7; D may be TRBD1 (6 bases). This CDR3 region has 15 residues. Germline CDR1 LNHDA, CDR2 SQIVND (reference sequence). V lost 0 bases to trimming and J lost 3 bases, with 12 bases between them.

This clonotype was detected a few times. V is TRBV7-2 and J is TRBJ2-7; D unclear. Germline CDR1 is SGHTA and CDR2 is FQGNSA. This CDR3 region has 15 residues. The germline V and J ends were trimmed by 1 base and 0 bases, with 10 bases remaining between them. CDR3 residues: CASSLEAYLSYEQYF. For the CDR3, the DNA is TGTGCCAGCAGCTTAGAAGCCTATCTCTCCTACGAGCAGTACTTC.

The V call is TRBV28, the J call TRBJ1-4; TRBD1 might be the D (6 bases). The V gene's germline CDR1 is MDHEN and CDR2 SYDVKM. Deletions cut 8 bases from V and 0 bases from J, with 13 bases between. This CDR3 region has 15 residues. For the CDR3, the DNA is TGTGCCAGCGGGGGGCGGGGGGCAACTAATGAAAAACTGTTTTTT. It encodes CASGGRGATNEKLFF.

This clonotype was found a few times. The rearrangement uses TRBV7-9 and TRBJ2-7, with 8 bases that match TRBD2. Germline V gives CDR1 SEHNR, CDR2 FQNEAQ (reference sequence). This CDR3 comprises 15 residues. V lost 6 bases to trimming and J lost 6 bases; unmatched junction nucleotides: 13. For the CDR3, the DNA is TGTGCCAGCAGACCAACGACTAGCGTGGGGAGCGAGCAGTACTTC. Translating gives CASRPTTSVGSEQYF.

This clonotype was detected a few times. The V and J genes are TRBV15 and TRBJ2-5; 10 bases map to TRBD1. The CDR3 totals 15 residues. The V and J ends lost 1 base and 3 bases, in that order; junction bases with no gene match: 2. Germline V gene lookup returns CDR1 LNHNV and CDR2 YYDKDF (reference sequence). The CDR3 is CATSRATGGEETQYF. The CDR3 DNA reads TGTGCCACCAGCAGAGCGACAGGGGGCGAAGAGACCCAGTACTTC.

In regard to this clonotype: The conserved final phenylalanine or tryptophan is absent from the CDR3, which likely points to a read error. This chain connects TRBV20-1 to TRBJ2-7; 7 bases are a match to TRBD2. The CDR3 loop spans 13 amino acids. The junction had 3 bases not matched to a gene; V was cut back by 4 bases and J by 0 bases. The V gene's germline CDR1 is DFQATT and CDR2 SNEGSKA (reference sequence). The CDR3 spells CSAKAGFSYEQYL. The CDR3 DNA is TGCAGTGCTAAAGCGGGGTTCTCCTACGAGCAGTACTTA.

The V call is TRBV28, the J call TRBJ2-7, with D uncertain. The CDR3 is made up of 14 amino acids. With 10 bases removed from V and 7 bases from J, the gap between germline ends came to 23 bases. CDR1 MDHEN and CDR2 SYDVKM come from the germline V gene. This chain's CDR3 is CAITRTIMYGEQYF. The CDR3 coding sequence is TGTGCCATCACCCGAACAATTATGTATGGGGAGCAGTACTTC.

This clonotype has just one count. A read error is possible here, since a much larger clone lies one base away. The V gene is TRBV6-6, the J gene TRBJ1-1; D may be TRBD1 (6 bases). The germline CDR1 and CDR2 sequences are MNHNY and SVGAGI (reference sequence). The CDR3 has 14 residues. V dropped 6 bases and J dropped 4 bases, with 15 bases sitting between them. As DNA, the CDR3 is TGTGCCAGCAGCCTATACAGGGAGCTCACTGAAGCTTTCTTT. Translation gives CASSLYRELTEAFF.

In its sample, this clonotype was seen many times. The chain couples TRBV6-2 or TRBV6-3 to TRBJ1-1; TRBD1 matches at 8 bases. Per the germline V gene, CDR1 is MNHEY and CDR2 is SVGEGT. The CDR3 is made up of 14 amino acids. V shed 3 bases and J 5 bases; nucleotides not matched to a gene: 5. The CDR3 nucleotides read TGTGCCAGCAGTTATCACAGGGGGGTGACTGAAGCTTTCTTT. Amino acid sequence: CASSYHRGVTEAFF.

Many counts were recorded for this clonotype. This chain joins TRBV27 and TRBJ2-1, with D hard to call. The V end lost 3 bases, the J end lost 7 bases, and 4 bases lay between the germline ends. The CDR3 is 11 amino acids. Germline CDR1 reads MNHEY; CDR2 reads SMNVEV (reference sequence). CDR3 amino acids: CASSFFNEQFF. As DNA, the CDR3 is TGTGCCAGCAGTTTTTTTAATGAGCAGTTCTTC.

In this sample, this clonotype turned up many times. The CDR3 DNA reads TGTGCCAGCAGTAGTTGGACTAGCCGGGATACGCAGTATTTT. Translating gives CASSSWTSRDTQYF. The chain combines TRBV27 with TRBJ2-3, with 8 bases lining up with TRBD2. Per the germline V gene, CDR1 is MNHEY and CDR2 is SMNVEV (reference sequence). CDR3 size: 14 residues. Trimming removed 5 bases from V and 6 bases from J; junction bases left unmatched: 7.

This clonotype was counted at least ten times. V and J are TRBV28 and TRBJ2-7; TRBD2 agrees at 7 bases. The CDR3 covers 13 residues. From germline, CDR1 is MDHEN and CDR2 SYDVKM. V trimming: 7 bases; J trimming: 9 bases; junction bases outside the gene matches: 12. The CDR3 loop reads CASKTDRSGGQYF. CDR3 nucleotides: TGTGCCAGCAAGACCGATCGCTCGGGAGGGCAGTACTTC.

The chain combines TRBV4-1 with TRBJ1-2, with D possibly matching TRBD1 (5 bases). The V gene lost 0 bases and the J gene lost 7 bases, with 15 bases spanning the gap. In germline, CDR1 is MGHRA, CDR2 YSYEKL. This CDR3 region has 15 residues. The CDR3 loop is CASSQDTRAMGGYTF. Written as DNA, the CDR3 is TGCGCCAGCAGCCAAGATACCAGGGCAATGGGTGGCTACACCTTC.

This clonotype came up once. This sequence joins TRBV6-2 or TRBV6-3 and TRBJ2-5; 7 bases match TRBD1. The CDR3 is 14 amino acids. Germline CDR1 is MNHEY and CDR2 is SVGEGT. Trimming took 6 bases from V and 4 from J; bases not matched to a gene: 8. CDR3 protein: CASSPPDRVETQYF. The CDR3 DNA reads TGTGCCAGCAGCCCACCTGACAGGGTAGAGACCCAGTACTTC.

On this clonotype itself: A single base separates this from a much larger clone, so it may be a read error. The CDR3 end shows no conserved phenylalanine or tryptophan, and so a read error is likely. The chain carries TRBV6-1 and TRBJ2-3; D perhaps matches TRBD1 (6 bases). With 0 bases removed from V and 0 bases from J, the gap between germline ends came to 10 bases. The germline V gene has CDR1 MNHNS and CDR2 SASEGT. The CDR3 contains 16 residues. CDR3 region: CASSEAYRVSTDTQYS. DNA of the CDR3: TGTGCCAGCAGTGAAGCCTACAGGGTTAGCACAGATACGCAGTATTCT.

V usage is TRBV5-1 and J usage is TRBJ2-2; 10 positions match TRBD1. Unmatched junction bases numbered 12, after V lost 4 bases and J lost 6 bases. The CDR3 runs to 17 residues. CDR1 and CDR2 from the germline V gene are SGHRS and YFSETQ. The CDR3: CASSQAPGQGRAGELFF. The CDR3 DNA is TGCGCCAGCAGCCAAGCTCCGGGACAGGGGCGGGCCGGGGAGCTGTTTTTT.

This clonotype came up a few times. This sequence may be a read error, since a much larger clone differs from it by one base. CDR3 sequence: CASSSDRGYKPQHF. The CDR3 DNA follows: TGTGCCAGCAGCTCGGACAGAGGGTATAAGCCCCAGCATTTT. The chain carries TRBV6-4 and TRBJ1-5; TRBD1 is a possible D gene (6 bases). V was trimmed by 6 bases and J by 8 bases, leaving 17 bases between them. The CDR3 is made up of 14 amino acids. Germline values: CDR1 MRHNA, CDR2 SNTAGT.

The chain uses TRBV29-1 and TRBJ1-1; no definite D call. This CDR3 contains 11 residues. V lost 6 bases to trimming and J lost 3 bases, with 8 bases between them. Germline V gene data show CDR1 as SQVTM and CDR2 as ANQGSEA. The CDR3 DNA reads TGCAGCGTCCCCTTAGACACTGAAGCTTTCTTT. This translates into CSVPLDTEAFF. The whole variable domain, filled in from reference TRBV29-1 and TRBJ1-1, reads SAVISQKPSRDICQRGTSLTIQCQVDSQVTMMFWYRQQPGQSLTLIATANQGSEATYESGFVIDKFPISRPNLTFSTLTVSNMSPEDSSIYLCSVPLDTEAFFGQGTRLTVV.

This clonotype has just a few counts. This chain's CDR3 is CASSPRNREHTEAFF. The CDR3 DNA is TGTGCCAGCAGCCCCCGGAACAGGGAGCACACTGAAGCTTTCTTT. This chain links TRBV7-8 with TRBJ1-1; possible D gene TRBD1, 6 bases. The germline V and J ends were trimmed by 5 bases and 3 bases, with 16 bases remaining between them. CDR3 length equals 15 residues. The germline V gene encodes CDR1 SGHVS and CDR2 FQNEAQ. The variable domain in full, completed from reference TRBV7-8 and TRBJ1-1, reads GAGVSQSPRYKVAKRGQDVALRCDPISGHVSLFWYQQALGQGPEFLTYFQNEAQLDKSGLPSDRFFAERPEGSVSTLKIQRTQQEDSAVYLCASSPRNREHTEAFFGQGTRLTVV.

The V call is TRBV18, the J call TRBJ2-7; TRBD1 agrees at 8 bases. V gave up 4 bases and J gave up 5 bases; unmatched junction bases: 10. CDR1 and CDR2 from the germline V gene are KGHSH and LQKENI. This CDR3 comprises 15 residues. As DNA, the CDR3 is TGTGCCAGCTCACAAGATAGACAGGGGAGCGACGAGCAGTACTTC. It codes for CASSQDRQGSDEQYF.

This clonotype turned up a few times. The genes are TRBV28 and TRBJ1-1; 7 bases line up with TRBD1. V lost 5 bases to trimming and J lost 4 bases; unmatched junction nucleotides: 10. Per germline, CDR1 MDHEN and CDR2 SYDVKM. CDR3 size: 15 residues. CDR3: CASSDREPIPTEAFF. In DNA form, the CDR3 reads TGTGCCAGCAGTGACAGGGAGCCCATCCCCACTGAAGCTTTCTTT.

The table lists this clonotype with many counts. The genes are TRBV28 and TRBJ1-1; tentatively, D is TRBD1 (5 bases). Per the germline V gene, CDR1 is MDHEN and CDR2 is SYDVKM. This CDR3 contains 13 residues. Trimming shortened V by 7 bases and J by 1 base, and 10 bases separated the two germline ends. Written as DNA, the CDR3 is TGTGCCAGCATCTTTACAGGGAACACTGAAGCTTTCTTT. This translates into CASIFTGNTEAFF.